The next 10 T cell receptor beta chains were all read from a single sample in a study of glioma-infiltrating T cells. TCR alpha and beta CDR3 regions were amplified from RNA using iRepertoire nested multiplex PCR. TCRdb itself ran the multiplex PCR reads through MiXCR, one entry per CDR3 protein. The data contain some 130,000 distinct CDR3 sequences, about 25% of them seen just once; the ten biggest clones take up around a quarter. Sequenced input: glioma tissue, nonneoplastic brain tissue, or PBMCs (not recorded which). Every receptor here comes from a human donor with low-grade glioma or glioblastoma, undergoing nonglioma brain surgery, or in good health (not recorded which).

The J gene is TRBJ1-6, the V gene TRBV19; D not certain. The V end lost 4 bases, the J end lost 16 bases, and 14 bases lay between the germline ends. This CDR3 comprises 12 residues. CDR1 and CDR2 from the germline V gene are LNHDA and SQIVND (reference sequence). The DNA for the CDR3 is TGTGCCAGTAGTACAAGTGTACTGGATCTCCACTTT. This codes for CASSTSVLDLHF.

A remark on this clonotype: The germline gene is not matched at one end of the junction; a read error may be the cause. Here the CDR3 reads CSVDGVGTDSQYF. The CDR3, as DNA: TGCAGCGTTGATGGTGTTGGCACAGATTCGCAGTATTTT. This sequence joins TRBV29-1 and TRBJ2-3; D not certain. The CDR3 is made up of 13 amino acids. CDR1 is SQVTM, CDR2 ANQGSEA, per germline.

The gene calls are TRBV12-3 or TRBV12-4 and TRBJ2-1; 10 bases agree with TRBD1. J lost 7 bases, V lost 10 bases, and 10 bases had no gene match. This CDR3 has 14 residues. CDR3 amino acids: CANSPRDRGNEQFF. The CDR3 DNA sequence: TGTGCCAACAGCCCCCGGGACAGGGGAAATGAGCAGTTCTTC.

This rearrangement joins TRBV14 to TRBJ1-5, with D unclear. Per the germline V gene, CDR1 is SGHDN and CDR2 is FVKESK. Trimming left V 4 bases short and J 2 bases short, with 9 bases between. The CDR3 has 14 amino acids. The CDR3 here is CASSPAGGNQPQHF. CDR3 sequence (DNA): TGTGCCAGCAGCCCCGCGGGCGGCAATCAGCCCCAGCATTTT.

In its sample, this clonotype was seen many times. The chain recombines TRBV28 with TRBJ1-5; a possible D gene is TRBD1 (6 bases). The CDR3 is 12 amino acids. Germline lookup yields CDR1 MDHEN and CDR2 SYDVKM. V lost 11 bases and J 4 bases, leaving 12 bases between the germline ends. This CDR3 is CAGGGGNQPQHF. CDR3 DNA: TGTGCCGGAGGGGGGGGGAATCAGCCCCAGCATTTT.

The rearrangement uses TRBV28 and TRBJ1-2, with D hard to call. The CDR3 contains 13 residues. Germline V gene sequence: CDR1 MDHEN, CDR2 SYDVKM. V dropped 2 bases and J dropped 8 bases, with 12 bases sitting between them. The CDR3: CASSLEGRAGYTF. The CDR3 DNA sequence: TGTGCCAGCAGTTTAGAAGGGAGAGCCGGCTACACCTTC.

This clonotype was recorded a few times. The chain links TRBV3-1 to TRBJ2-1; TRBD2 aligns across 9 bases. The V gene end was trimmed by 3 bases and the J gene end by 7 bases; junction bases not matched to a gene: 4. Germline V gene lookup returns CDR1 LGHDT and CDR2 YNNKEL (reference sequence). This CDR3 is built from 14 residues. CDR3 region: CASSQGTSFNEQFF. The CDR3, as DNA: TGTGCCAGCAGCCAGGGGACTAGCTTTAATGAGCAGTTCTTC.

This sequence joins TRBV6-4 and TRBJ2-7; D gene uncertain. Germline assignment: CDR1 MRHNA and CDR2 SNTAGT. This CDR3 is built from 16 residues. CDR3 amino acids: CASLGSVGGRWYEKYV. DNA for the CDR3: TGTGCCAGCCTAGGATCGGTAGGCGGCCGGTGGTACGAGAAGTACGTC.

There are many counts of this clonotype. The chain links TRBV27 to TRBJ2-3; D gene uncertain. Germline V CDR1 and CDR2: MNHEY, SMNVEV (reference sequence). V lost 6 bases and J 4 bases, leaving 11 bases between the germline ends. The CDR3 is 13 amino acids. The CDR3 DNA follows: TGTGCCAGCAGGGAATTTCCCCCAGATACGCAGTATTTT. Translated, it gives CASREFPPDTQYF.

The table lists this clonotype with a few counts. The V and J genes are TRBV6-1 and TRBJ2-7, with 9 bases matching TRBD2. V shed 6 bases, J shed 0 bases, and the junction held 3 bases outside the gene matches. The CDR3 is 14 residues long. Germline-derived CDR1 and CDR2 are MNHNS and SASEGT. The chain's CDR3 is CASRTGLASYEQYV. As DNA, the CDR3 is TGTGCCAGCAGAACGGGACTAGCCTCCTACGAGCAGTACGTC.